This TCR beta chain was captured in a study of cytomegalovirus exposure and HLA in healthy donors. The V end was cut by 0 bases, the J end by 5 bases, with 11 bases between. Germline CDR1 and CDR2: MGHRA and YSYEKL. The CDR3 is 14 residues long. Clones were sequenced by immunoSEQ multiplex PCR, and TCRdb holds only the in-frame ones, with some missing. The sample shows 200,000 to 250,000 clones, less than 90% of them seen only once. This TCR came from a young man in good health and CMV-seropositive. The chain links TRBV4-1 to TRBJ2-7; D might be TRBD1 or TRBD2, each matching 6 bases. Sequenced input: PBMCs. DNA of the CDR3: TGCGCCAGCAGCCAAGATCGGAGGGGGGACGAGCAGTACTTC. Translated, it gives CASSQDRRGDEQYF.